The clone carrying this TCR beta chain was seen only once. The source of the sample is a study of cytomegalovirus exposure and HLA in healthy donors. This CDR3 spans 11 amino acids. V lost 7 bases, J lost 5 bases, and 6 bases lay in between. In germline, CDR1 is MDHEN, CDR2 SYDVKM. In the PCR, 60 Vbeta and 13 Jbeta primers were used. Some clones are missing from TCRdb's copy, which holds only in-frame ones; the method was immunoSEQ multiplex PCR. This table holds 100,000 to 150,000 clones, roughly 66% found once. This clonotype originated in a man between 60 and 75 years old in good health and CMV-seropositive. Sequenced material: PBMCs. V gene TRBV28 combines with J gene TRBJ1-5; D remains ambiguous. The CDR3 coding sequence is TGTGCCAGCAACTCGGATCAGCCCCAGCATTTT. It encodes CASNSDQPQHF.